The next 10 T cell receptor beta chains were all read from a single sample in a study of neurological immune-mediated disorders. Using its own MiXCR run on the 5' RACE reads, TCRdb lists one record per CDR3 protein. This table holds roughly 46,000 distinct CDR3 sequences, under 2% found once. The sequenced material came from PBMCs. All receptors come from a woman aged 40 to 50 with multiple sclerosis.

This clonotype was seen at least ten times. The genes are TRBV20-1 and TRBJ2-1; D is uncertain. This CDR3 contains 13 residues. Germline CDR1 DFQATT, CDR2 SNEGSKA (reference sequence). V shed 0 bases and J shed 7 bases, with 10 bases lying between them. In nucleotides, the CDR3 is TGCAGTGCTAGAGATCTAGTCGGAAATGAGCAGTTCTTC. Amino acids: CSARDLVGNEQFF.

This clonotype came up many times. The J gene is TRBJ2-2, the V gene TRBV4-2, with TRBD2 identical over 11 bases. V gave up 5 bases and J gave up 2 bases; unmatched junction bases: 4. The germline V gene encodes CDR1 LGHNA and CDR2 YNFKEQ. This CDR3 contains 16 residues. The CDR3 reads CASSMGLAENTGELFF. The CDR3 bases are TGTGCCAGCAGCATGGGACTAGCGGAAAACACCGGGGAGCTGTTTTTT.

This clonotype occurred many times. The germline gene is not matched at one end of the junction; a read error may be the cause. The CDR3 spells CASSLEAGTETQYF. CDR3 DNA: TGTGCCAGCAGCTTAGAAGCTGGGACAGAGACGCAGTATTTT. The J gene is TRBJ2-3, the V gene TRBV7-6, with TRBD1 identical over 7 bases. CDR3 length: 14 amino acids. Germline V lookup: CDR1 SGHVS, CDR2 FNYEAQ.

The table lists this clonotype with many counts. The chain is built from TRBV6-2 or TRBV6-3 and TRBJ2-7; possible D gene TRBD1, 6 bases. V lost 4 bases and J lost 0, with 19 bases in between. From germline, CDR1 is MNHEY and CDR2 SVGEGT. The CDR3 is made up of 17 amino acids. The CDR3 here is CASSFFRQAGFSYEQYF. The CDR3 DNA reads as TGTGCCAGCAGTTTCTTCAGACAGGCCGGATTCTCCTACGAGCAGTACTTC.

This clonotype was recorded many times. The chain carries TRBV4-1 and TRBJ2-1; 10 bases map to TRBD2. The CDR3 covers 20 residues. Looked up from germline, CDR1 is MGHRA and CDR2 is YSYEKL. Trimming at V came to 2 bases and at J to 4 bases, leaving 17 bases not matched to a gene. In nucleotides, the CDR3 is TGCGCCAGCAGCCAACGCGTGGATCCAAGCGGGGGGGCTAAATACAATGAGCAGTTCTTC. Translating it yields CASSQRVDPSGGAKYNEQFF.

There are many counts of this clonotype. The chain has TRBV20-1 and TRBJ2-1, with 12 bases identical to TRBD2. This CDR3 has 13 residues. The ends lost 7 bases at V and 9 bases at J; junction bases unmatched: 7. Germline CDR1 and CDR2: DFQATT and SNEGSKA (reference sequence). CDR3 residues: CSGRTSGVGEQFF. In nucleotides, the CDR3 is TGCAGTGGGAGGACTAGCGGGGTGGGTGAGCAGTTCTTC.

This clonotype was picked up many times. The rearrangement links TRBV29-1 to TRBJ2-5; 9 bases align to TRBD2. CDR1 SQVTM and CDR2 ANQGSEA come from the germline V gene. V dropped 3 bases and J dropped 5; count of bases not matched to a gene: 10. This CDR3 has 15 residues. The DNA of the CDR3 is TGCAGCGTTGATCAAGCGCGGGGGGGCGGGGAGACCCAGTACTTC. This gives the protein CSVDQARGGGETQYF.

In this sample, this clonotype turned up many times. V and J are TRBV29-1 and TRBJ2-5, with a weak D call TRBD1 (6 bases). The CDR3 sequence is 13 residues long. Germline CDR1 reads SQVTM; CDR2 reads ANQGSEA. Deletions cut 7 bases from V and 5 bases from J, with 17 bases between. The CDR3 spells CSGTTGPGETQYF. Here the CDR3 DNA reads TGCAGCGGAACTACAGGGCCTGGTGAGACCCAGTACTTC.

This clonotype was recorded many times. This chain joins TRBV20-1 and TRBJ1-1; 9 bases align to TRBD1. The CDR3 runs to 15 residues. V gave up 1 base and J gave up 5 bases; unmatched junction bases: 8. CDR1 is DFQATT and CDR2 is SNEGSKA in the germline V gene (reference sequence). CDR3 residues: CSARAGTGRGTEAFF. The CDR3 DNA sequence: TGCAGTGCTAGAGCGGGGACAGGGAGGGGGACTGAAGCTTTCTTT.

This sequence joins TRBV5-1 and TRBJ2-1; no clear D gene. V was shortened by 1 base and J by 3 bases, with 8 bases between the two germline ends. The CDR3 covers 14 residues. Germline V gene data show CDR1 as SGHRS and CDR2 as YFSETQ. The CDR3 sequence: CASSLRKLYNEQFF. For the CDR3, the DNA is TGCGCCAGCAGCTTGAGGAAGCTCTACAATGAGCAGTTCTTC.